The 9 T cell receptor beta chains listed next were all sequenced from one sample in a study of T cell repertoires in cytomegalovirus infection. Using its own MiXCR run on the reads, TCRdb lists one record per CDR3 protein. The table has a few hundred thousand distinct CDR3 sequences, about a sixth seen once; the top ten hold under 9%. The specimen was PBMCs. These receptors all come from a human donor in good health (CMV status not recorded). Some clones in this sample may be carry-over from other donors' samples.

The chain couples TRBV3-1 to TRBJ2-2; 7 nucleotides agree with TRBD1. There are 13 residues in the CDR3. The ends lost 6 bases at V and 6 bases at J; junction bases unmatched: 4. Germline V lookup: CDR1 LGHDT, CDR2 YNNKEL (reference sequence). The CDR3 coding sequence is TGTGCCAGCAGAGACAGGGTCCCCGGGGAGCTGTTTTTT. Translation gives CASRDRVPGELFF. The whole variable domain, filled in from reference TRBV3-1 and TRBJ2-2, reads DTAVSQTPKYLVTQMGNDKSIKCEQNLGHDTMYWYKQDSKKFLKIMFSYNNKELIINETVPNRFSPKSPDKAHLNLHINSLELGDSAVYFCASRDRVPGELFFGEGSRLTVL.

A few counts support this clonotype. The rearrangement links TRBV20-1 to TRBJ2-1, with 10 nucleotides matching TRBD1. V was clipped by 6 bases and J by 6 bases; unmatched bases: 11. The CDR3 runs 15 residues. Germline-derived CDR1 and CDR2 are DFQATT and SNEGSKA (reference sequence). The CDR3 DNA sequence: TGCAGTGCCGCGTCGGGGGACAGGGGACGCAATGAGCAGTTCTTC. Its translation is CSAASGDRGRNEQFF.

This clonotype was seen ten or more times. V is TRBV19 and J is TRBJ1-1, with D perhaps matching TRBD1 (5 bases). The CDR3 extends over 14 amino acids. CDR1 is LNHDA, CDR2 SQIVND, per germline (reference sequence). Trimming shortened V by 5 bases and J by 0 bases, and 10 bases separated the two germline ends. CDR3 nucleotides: TGTGCCAGTAGTCCCCAGACAGTGAACACTGAAGCTTTCTTT. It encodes CASSPQTVNTEAFF.

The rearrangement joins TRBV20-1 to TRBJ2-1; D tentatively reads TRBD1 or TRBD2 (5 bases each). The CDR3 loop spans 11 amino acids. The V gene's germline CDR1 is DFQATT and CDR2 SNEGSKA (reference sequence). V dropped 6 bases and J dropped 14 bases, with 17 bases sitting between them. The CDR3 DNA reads TGCAGTGCCGAGTTGGGGGTTGGAAAGTTCTTC. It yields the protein CSAELGVGKFF.

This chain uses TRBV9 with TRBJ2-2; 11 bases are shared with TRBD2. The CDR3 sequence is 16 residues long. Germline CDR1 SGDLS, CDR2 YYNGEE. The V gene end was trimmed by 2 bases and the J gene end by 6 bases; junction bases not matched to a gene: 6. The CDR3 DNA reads TGTGCCAGCAGCGTTAGCGGGGGGGCCGTCTCCGGGGAGCTGTTTTTT. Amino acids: CASSVSGGAVSGELFF.

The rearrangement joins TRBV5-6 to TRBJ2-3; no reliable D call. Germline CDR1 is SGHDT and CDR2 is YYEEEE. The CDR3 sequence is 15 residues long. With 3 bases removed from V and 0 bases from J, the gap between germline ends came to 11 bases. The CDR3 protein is CASSSGSPSTDTQYF. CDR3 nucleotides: TGTGCCAGCAGCTCCGGATCACCTAGCACAGATACGCAGTATTTT.

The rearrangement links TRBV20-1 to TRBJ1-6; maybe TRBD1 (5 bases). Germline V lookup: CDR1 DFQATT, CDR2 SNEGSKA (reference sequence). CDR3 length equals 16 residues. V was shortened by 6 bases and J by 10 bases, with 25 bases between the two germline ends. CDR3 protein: CSAGSHSRVTPSPLHF. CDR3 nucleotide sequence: TGCAGTGCCGGAAGCCATAGCAGGGTTACCCCCTCACCCCTCCACTTT.

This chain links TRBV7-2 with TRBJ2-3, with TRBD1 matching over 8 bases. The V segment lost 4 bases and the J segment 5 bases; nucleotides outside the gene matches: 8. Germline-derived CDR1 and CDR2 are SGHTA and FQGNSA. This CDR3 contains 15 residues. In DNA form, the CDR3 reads TGTGCCAGCAGCTCCCGACAGGGGCTCAAAGATACGCAGTATTTT. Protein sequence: CASSSRQGLKDTQYF.

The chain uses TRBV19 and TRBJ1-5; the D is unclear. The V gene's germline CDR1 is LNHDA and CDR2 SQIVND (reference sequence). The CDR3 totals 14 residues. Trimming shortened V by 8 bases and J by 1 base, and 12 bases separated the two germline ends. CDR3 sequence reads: CASAPGGSNQPQHF. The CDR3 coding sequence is TGTGCCAGTGCCCCGGGCGGGAGCAATCAGCCCCAGCATTTT.